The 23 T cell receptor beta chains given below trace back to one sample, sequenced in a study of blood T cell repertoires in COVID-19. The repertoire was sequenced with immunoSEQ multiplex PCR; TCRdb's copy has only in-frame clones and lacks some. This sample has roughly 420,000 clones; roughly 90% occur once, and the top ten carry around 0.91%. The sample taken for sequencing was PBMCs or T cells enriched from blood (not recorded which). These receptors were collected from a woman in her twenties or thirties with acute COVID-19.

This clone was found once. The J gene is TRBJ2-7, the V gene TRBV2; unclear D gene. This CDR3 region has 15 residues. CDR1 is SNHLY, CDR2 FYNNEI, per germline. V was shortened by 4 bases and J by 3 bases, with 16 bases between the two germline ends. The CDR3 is CASSGRGQPNYEQYF. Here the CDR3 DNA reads TGTGCCAGCAGTGGGCGTGGGCAGCCGAACTACGAGCAGTACTTC.

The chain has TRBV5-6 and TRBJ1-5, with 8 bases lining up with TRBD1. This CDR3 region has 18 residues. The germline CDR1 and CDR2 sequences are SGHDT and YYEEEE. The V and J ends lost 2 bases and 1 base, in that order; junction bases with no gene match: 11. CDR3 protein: CASSFSGQGLFSNQPQHF. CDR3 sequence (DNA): TGTGCCAGCAGCTTCTCCGGACAGGGTCTCTTCAGCAATCAGCCCCAGCATTTT.

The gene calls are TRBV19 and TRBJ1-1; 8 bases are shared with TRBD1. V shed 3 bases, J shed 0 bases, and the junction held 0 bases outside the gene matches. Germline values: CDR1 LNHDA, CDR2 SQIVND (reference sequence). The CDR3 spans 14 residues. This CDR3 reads CASSIRGLNTEAFF. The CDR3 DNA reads TGTGCCAGTAGTATCAGGGGGCTGAACACTGAAGCTTTCTTT. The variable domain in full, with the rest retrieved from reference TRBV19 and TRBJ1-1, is DGGITQSPKYLFRKEGQNVTLSCEQNLNHDAMYWYRQDPGQGLRLIYYSQIVNDFQKGDIAEGYSVSREKKESFPLTVTSAQKNPTAFYLCASSIRGLNTEAFFGQGTRLTVV.

This CDR3 is CASKPPGAWGEQYF. As DNA, the CDR3 is TGTGCCAGCAAACCTCCAGGGGCTTGGGGTGAGCAGTACTTC. V is TRBV2 and J is TRBJ2-7; a weak D match, TRBD1 (6 bases). The CDR3 runs 14 residues. Germline V lookup: CDR1 SNHLY, CDR2 FYNNEI. Deletions cut 7 bases from V and 7 bases from J, with 20 bases between.

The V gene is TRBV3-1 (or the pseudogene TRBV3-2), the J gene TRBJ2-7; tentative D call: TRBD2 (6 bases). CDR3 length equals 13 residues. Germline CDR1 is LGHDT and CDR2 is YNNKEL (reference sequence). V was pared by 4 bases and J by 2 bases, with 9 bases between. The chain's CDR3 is CASSRRGTYEQYF. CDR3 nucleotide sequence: TGTGCCAGCAGCCGGCGGGGCACCTACGAGCAGTACTTC.

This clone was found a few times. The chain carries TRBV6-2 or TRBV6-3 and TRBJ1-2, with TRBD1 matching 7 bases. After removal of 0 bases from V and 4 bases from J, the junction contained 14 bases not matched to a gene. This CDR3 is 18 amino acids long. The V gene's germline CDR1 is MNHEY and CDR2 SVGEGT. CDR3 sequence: CASSYSSNGQDYRYGYTF. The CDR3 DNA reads TGTGCCAGCAGTTACTCGAGTAACGGACAGGATTACCGCTATGGCTACACCTTC.

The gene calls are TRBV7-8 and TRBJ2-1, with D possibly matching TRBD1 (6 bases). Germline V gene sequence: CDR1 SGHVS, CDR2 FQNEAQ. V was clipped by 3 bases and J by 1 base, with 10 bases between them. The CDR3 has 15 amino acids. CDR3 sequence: CASSFLGASYNEQFF. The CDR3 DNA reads TGTGCCAGCAGCTTTCTGGGGGCGTCCTACAATGAGCAGTTCTTC.

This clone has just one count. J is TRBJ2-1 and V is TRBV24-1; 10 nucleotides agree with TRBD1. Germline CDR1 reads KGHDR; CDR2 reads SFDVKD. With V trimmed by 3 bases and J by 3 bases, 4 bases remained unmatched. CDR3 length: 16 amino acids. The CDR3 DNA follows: TGTGCCACCAGTGATCCGACAGGGGGCAGCTACAATGAGCAGTTCTTC. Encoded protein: CATSDPTGGSYNEQFF.

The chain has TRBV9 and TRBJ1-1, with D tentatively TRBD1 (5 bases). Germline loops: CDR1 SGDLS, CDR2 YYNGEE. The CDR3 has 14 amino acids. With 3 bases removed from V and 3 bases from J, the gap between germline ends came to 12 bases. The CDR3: CASSGPWGDTEAFF. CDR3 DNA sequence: TGTGCCAGCAGCGGACCCTGGGGGGACACTGAAGCTTTCTTT. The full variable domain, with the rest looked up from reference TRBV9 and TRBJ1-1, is DSGVTQTPKHLITATGQRVTLRCSPRSGDLSVYWYQQSLDQGLQFLIQYYNGEERAKGNILERFSAQQFPDLHSELNLSSLELGDSALYFCASSGPWGDTEAFFGQGTRLTVV.

CDR3 residues: CASSLGWTGNTGELFF. CDR3 bases: TGCGCCAGCAGCTTGGGTTGGACAGGGAACACCGGGGAGCTGTTTTTT. This chain connects TRBV5-1 to TRBJ2-2; TRBD1 matches at 7 bases. Per the germline V gene, CDR1 is SGHRS and CDR2 is YFSETQ. The CDR3 contains 16 residues. V lost 0 bases and J lost 1; bases outside the gene matches: 3.

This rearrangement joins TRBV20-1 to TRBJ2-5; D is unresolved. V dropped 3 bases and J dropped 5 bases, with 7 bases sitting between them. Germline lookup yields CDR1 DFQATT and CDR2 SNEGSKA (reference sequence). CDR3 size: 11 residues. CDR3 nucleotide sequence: TGCAGTGCTAGGAGTACTGAGACCCAGTACTTC. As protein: CSARSTETQYF.

DNA for the CDR3: TGTGCCACCGGCGGTGGCCATGAGCAGTTCTTC. It specifies CATGGGHEQFF. This chain uses TRBV24-1 with TRBJ2-1; D is ambiguous. V was shortened by 9 bases and J by 8 bases, with 10 bases between the two germline ends. The CDR3 consists of 11 residues. The V gene's germline CDR1 is KGHDR and CDR2 SFDVKD.

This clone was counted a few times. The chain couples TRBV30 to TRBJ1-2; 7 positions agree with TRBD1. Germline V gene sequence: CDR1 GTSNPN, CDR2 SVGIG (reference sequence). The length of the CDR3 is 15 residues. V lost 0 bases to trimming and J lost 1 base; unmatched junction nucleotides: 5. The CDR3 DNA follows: TGTGCCTGGAGTGTCGGGACAGATTTTAACTATGGCTACACCTTC. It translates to CAWSVGTDFNYGYTF.

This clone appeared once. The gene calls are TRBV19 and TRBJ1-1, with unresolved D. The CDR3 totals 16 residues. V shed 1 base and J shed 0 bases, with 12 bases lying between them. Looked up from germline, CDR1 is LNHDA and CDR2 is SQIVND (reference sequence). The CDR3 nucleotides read TGTGCCAGTAGTATAGGTCGAGGGAAAATGAACACTGAAGCTTTCTTT. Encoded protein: CASSIGRGKMNTEAFF.

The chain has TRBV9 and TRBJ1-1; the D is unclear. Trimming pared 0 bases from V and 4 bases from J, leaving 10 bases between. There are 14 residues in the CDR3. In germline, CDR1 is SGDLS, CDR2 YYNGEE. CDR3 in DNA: TGTGCCAGCAGCGTAGATTTGGTACTCACTGAAGCTTTCTTT. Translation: CASSVDLVLTEAFF.

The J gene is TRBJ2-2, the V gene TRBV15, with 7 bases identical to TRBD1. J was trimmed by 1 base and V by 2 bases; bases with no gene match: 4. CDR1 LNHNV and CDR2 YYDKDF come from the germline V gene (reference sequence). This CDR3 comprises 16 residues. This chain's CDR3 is CATSRPGTENTGELFF. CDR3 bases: TGTGCCACCAGCAGACCCGGGACAGAGAACACCGGGGAGCTGTTTTTT.

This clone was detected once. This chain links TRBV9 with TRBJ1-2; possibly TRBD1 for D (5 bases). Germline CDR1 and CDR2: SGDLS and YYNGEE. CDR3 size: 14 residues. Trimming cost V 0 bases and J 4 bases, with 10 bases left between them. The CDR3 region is CASSVGQGTYGYTF. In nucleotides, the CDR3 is TGTGCCAGCAGCGTAGGGCAGGGAACCTATGGCTACACCTTC.

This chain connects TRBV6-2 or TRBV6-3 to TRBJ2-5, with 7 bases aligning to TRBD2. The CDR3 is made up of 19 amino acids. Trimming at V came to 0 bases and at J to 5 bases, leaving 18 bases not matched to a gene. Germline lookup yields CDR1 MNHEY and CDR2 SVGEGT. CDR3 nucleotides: TGTGCCAGCAGTTACTCGGTCCGGCGCGAGCGGGGTTTTAGGGAGACCCAGTACTTC. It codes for CASSYSVRRERGFRETQYF.

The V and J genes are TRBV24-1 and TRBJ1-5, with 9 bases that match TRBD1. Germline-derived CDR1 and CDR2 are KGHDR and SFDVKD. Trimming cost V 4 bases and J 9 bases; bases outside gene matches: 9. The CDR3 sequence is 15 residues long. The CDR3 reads CATSEGGTGLWPQHF. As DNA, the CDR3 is TGTGCCACCAGTGAGGGCGGGACAGGGCTTTGGCCCCAGCATTTT.

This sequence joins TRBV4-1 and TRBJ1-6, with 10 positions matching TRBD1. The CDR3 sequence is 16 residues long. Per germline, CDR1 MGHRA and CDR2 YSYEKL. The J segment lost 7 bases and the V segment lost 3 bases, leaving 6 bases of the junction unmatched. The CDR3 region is CASSHPQGQGNSPLHF. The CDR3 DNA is TGCGCCAGCAGCCACCCACAGGGACAGGGGAATTCACCCCTCCACTTT.

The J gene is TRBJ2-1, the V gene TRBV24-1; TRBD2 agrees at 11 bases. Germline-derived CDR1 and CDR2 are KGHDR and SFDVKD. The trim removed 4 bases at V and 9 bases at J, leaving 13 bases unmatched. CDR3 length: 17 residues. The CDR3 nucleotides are TGTGCCACCAGTGACCACACTAGCGGGGGAATTGGGATTGAGCAGTTCTTC. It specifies CATSDHTSGGIGIEQFF.

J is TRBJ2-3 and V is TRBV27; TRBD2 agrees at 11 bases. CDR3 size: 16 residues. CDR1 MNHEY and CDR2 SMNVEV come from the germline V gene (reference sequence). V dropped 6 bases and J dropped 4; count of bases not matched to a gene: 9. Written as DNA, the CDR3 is TGTGCCAGCAGCCGAACAGCGGGACTAGCGGCAGATACGCAGTATTTT. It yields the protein CASSRTAGLAADTQYF.

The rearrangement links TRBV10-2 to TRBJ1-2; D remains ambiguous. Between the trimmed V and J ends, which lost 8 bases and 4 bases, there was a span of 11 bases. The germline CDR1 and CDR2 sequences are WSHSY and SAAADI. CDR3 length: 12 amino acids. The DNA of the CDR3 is TGCGCCAGCGGTGGGCAGGTCTATGGCTACACCTTC. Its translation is CASGGQVYGYTF.